This is a list of T cell receptor beta chains from one sample in a study of blood T cell repertoires in COVID-19. TCRdb's copy holds only in-frame clones and misses some; the assay was immunoSEQ multiplex PCR. The sample shows about 300,000 clones, 87% of them seen only once. The sample was PBMCs or T cells enriched from blood (not recorded which). Every receptor here comes from a woman aged 25 to 39 who had recovered from COVID-19. CDR3s include the opening cysteine and the closing phenylalanine or tryptophan. D genes are given only for firm matches. Clone size is shown for a subset of rows, as once, few, many or a class of expanded clone.

J,D,size,V,CDR3,DNA
TRBJ1-6,-,-,TRBV27,CASSFTLLNNSPLHF,TGTGCCAGCAGTTTTACCTTACTGAATAATTCACCCCTCCACTTT
TRBJ2-3,-,once,TRBV30,CAWRQLSTDTQYF,TGTGCCTGGAGACAGCTTAGCACAGATACGCAGTATTTT
TRBJ1-1,-,-,TRBV5-5,CASSLSDTEAFF,TGTGCCAGCAGTTTATCGGACACTGAAGCTTTCTTT
TRBJ2-7,-,-,TRBV1,CTSSHQGEYF,TGCACCAGCAGCCACCAGGGGGAGTACTTC
TRBJ1-2,-,-,TRBV7-8,CASSLAGGANYGYTF,TGTGCCAGCAGCTTAGCCGGGGGGGCTAACTATGGCTACACCTTC
TRBJ2-3,TRBD2,once,TRBV5-4,CASKKRGGLGDTQYF,TGTGCCAGCAAGAAGCGGGGGGGCCTAGGTGATACGCAGTATTTT
TRBJ1-2,-,once,TRBV19,CASSIAGDPRHYGYTF,TGTGCCAGTAGTATAGCGGGGGACCCACGTCACTATGGCTACACCTTC
TRBJ1-1,-,-,TRBV5-1,CASSLAPRETEAFF,TGCGCCAGCAGCTTGGCCCCCCGGGAGACTGAAGCTTTCTTT
TRBJ2-5,TRBD1,few,TRBV5-1,CASSPTGGQETQYF,TGCGCCAGCAGCCCGACAGGGGGCCAAGAGACCCAGTACTTC
TRBJ1-1,-,-,TRBV27,CASRPHGQKNTEAFF,TGTGCCAGCAGGCCCCATGGACAGAAGAACACTGAAGCTTTCTTT
TRBJ1-5,-,-,TRBV2,CASSDRRSNQPQHF,TGTGCCAGCAGCGACAGGAGGAGCAATCAGCCCCAGCATTTT
TRBJ1-5,-,-,TRBV4-1,CASSQVHPSNQPQHF,TGCGCCAGCAGCCAAGTACACCCTAGCAATCAGCCCCAGCATTTT
TRBJ2-6,-,-,TRBV19,CASRYSGANVLTF,TGTGCCAGCAGATACTCTGGGGCCAACGTCCTGACTTTC
TRBJ1-2,-,once,TRBV4-2,CASSLETGNVNYGYTF,TGTGCCAGCAGCCTGGAAACAGGGAATGTTAACTATGGCTACACCTTC
TRBJ1-2,TRBD1,-,TRBV7-8,CASSKQGALGYTF,TGTGCCAGCAGCAAACAGGGGGCGCTTGGCTACACCTTC
TRBJ2-3,TRBD2,-,TRBV5-1,CASSLRLAGSTDTQYF,TGCGCCAGCAGCTTACGACTAGCGGGGAGCACAGATACGCAGTATTTT
TRBJ1-1,-,few,TRBV6-1,CASSDLGVGTEAFF,TGTGCCAGCAGTGACCTCGGGGTGGGAACTGAAGCTTTCTTT
TRBJ2-4,-,once,TRBV13,CASSLGGAKNIQYF,TGTGCCAGCAGCTTGGGGGGAGCCAAAAACATTCAGTACTTC
TRBJ1-3,-,-,TRBV11-3,CASVKGRVGATGNTIYF,TGTGCCAGCGTAAAAGGCCGGGTGGGGGCGACTGGAAACACCATATATTTT
TRBJ2-7,-,-,TRBV19,CASSISPGPYEQYF,TGTGCCAGTAGTATAAGCCCAGGGCCATACGAGCAGTACTTC
TRBJ2-7,TRBD1,-,TRBV5-5,CASSLPGQGLYEQYF,TGTGCCAGCAGCTTGCCAGGACAGGGGCTCTACGAGCAGTACTTC
TRBJ1-2,-,once,TRBV6-5,CASSPGQSSTGYTF,TGTGCCAGCAGCCCCGGACAGTCTTCAACGGGCTACACCTTC
TRBJ2-3,-,-,TRBV6-5,CASRTGTFTDTQYF,TGTGCCAGCAGAACCGGGACTTTCACAGATACGCAGTATTTT